The 6 T cell receptor beta chains below come from one sample, sequenced in a study of blood T cell repertoires in COVID-19. The table came from immunoSEQ multiplex PCR; TCRdb's copy has only in-frame clones and leaves some out. The data hold roughly 230,000 clones, with more than 75% observed a single time. Sequenced material: PBMCs or T cells enriched from blood (not recorded which). These receptor sequences come from a woman in her forties or fifties who had been exposed to COVID-19.

The gene calls are TRBV2 and TRBJ1-5; D unresolved. The length of the CDR3 is 13 residues. The ends were cut back, 7 bases at V and 0 bases at J, with 7 bases in the middle. Germline V gene lookup returns CDR1 SNHLY and CDR2 FYNNEI. CDR3 nucleotide sequence: TGTGCCAGCAACACATATAGCAATCAGCCCCAGCATTTT. It specifies CASNTYSNQPQHF.

The chain has TRBV19 and TRBJ2-3, with 14 positions matching TRBD2. V was pared by 1 base and J by 6 bases, with 6 bases of the junction left unmatched. Germline values: CDR1 LNHDA, CDR2 SQIVND (reference sequence). The CDR3 runs 17 residues. The CDR3 here is CASSIAKTSGGEDTQYF. The CDR3 bases are TGTGCCAGTAGTATAGCCAAGACTAGCGGGGGGGAGGATACGCAGTATTTT.

A few counts support this clone. V gene TRBV7-8 combines with J gene TRBJ1-3, with D uncertain. The V and J ends lost 5 bases and 2 bases respectively, with 10 bases between them. The CDR3 extends over 14 amino acids. Germline CDR1 SGHVS, CDR2 FQNEAQ. As DNA, the CDR3 is TGTGCCAGCAGCGCCCGAGAAGCTGGAAACACCATATATTTT. Protein sequence: CASSAREAGNTIYF.

The chain carries TRBV7-2 and TRBJ1-2; TRBD1 matches at 7 bases. Per germline, CDR1 SGHTA and CDR2 FQGNSA. J was trimmed by 5 bases and V by 4 bases; bases with no gene match: 4. The CDR3 is 13 amino acids. CDR3 nucleotide sequence: TGTGCCAGCAGCTCACAGGGGCCTTATGGCTACACCTTC. It specifies CASSSQGPYGYTF.

This chain uses TRBV5-1 with TRBJ2-3; tentative D call: TRBD2 (6 bases). Trimming left V 2 bases short and J 1 base short, with 14 bases between. The CDR3 has 16 amino acids. Germline assignment: CDR1 SGHRS and CDR2 YFSETQ. CDR3 in amino acids: CASSLRSGGGTDTQYF. CDR3 in DNA: TGCGCCAGCAGCTTACGATCCGGGGGTGGCACAGATACGCAGTATTTT.

V gene TRBV29-1 combines with J gene TRBJ1-3; TRBD1 might be the D (6 bases). CDR1 and CDR2 from the germline V gene are SQVTM and ANQGSEA. The V end was cut by 5 bases, the J end by 2 bases, with 13 bases between. The CDR3 covers 14 residues. CDR3 DNA: TGCAGCGTTTTCGGGGGGCCCCCTGGAAACACCATATATTTT. Its protein product is CSVFGGPPGNTIYF.